Here is one T cell receptor (beta chain) with its context. In the authors' workflow: Amplification from reference gene primers served as the basis for estimated nucleated cell counts. Data came from immunoSEQ multiplex PCR; TCRdb stores just in-frame clones and leaves some out. That table supplies the V and J calls and clone size; D and trimming were determined from the DNA. This sample has over 100,000 clones, with about four fifths found just once. The CDR3 contains 15 residues. The germline V gene has CDR1 MNHEY and CDR2 SMNVEV (reference sequence). The ends lost 0 bases at V and 10 bases at J; junction bases unmatched: 8. The data are from a study of blood T cell repertoires in COVID-19. As for the study in general: Sites across the United States, Italy and Spain contributed samples from acute and convalescent COVID-19. In each case, the material was cDNA or gDNA derived from T cells, B-cell-depleted T cells, or PBMCs.

The sequence derives from a man aged 55-75 years with active or convalescent COVID-19. Sequencing used peripheral blood. The chain joins TRBV27 to TRBJ2-7, with 11 bases identical to TRBD2. The CDR3 loop reads CASSLSVAGGREQYF. CDR3 bases: TGTGCCAGCAGTTTATCGGTAGCGGGAGGGCGGGAACAGTACTTC.